The clone carrying this T cell receptor beta chain has only a few counts. Its specificity is unknown. The data originate from a study of vaccination and CD4 T cells after COVID-19. Germline V gene lookup returns CDR1 KGHDR and CDR2 SFDVKD. With 4 bases removed from V and 4 bases from J, the gap between germline ends came to 15 bases. The CDR3 runs 15 residues. The Oncomine TCR Beta short-read assay sequenced DNA from cultured CD4+ T cells. TCRdb fed the PCR reads into MiXCR, producing one record per CDR3 protein. Of thousands of distinct CDR3 sequences listed, around 46% were seen once; the top ten hold roughly 33%. The sample's treatment: roughly 11-day PBMC culture with coronavirus spike peptide pools or control peptides (ViraFEST assay). From the unexposed donor, CD4+ T cells were collected ahead of the COVID-19 pandemic (2011-2018). Available cell numbers determined whether unexposed-donor CD4+ T cells were probed with SARS-CoV-2 S/N and four cold-coronavirus spikes.

The J gene is TRBJ2-5, the V gene TRBV24-1; D is unresolved. This TCR derives from a human donor in good health. The source material was CD4+ T cells from blood, cultured in vitro. The CDR3 spells CATSDSRQVGETQYF. Written as DNA, the CDR3 is TGTGCCACCAGTGACAGTCGGCAGGTGGGAGAGACCCAGTACTTC.